The 2 T cell receptor beta chains listed next were all sequenced from one sample in a study of blood T cell repertoires in COVID-19. Using immunoSEQ multiplex PCR, the repertoire was profiled, and TCRdb retains in-frame clones only, with some absent. The profile shows about 96,000 clones, roughly 83% of them singletons. The specimen sequenced was peripheral blood. The receptors were sampled from a woman aged 55-69 years with acute or convalescent COVID-19.

The chain recombines TRBV5-1 with TRBJ2-5, with D possibly being TRBD2 (6 bases). Looked up from germline, CDR1 is SGHRS and CDR2 is YFSETQ. The CDR3 runs to 14 residues. The V gene lost 4 bases and the J gene lost 1 base, with 11 bases spanning the gap. The CDR3 DNA reads TGCGCCAGCAGCAACGGACTACTCCAAGAGACCCAGTACTTC. As protein: CASSNGLLQETQYF.

The J gene is TRBJ2-1, the V gene TRBV6-2 or TRBV6-3, with D tentatively TRBD1 (5 bases). This CDR3 is 15 amino acids long. With 1 base removed from V and 3 bases from J, the gap between germline ends came to 10 bases. In germline, CDR1 is MNHEY, CDR2 SVGEGT. The CDR3 reads CASSYLGAGYNEQFF. CDR3 nucleotides: TGTGCCAGCAGTTACTTAGGGGCCGGCTACAATGAGCAGTTCTTC.